A single T cell receptor (beta chain) is shown here with its context. The data were taken from a study of T cells in Graves' hyperthyroidism and ophthalmopathy. RNA transcripts were the template for amplifying TCR beta CDR3 regions. The HTBI primer set was used in a first-round RT-PCR of the TCR CDR3. TCRdb reprocessed the multiplex PCR reads via MiXCR and lists one record per CDR3 protein. The data contain around 560,000 distinct CDR3 sequences, roughly a sixth of them singletons. The length of the CDR3 is 16 residues. Per the germline V gene, CDR1 is SGHNT and CDR2 is YENEEA. Trimming removed 2 bases from V and 1 base from J, with 14 bases in between.

This sequence joins TRBV11-3 and TRBJ2-5; D uncertain. Sequenced input: blood. The clonotype originates from a woman aged 18-29 years with Graves' hyperthyroidism. CDR3 sequence reads: CASSLHPEGGQETQYF. The CDR3 DNA follows: TGTGCCAGCAGCTTACACCCGGAAGGTGGCCAAGAGACCCAGTACTTC. Based on the CDR3 plus reference TRBV11-3 and TRBJ2-5, the full variable domain is EAGVVQSPRYKIIEKKQPVAFWCNPISGHNTLYWYLQNLGQGPELLIRYENEEAVDDSQLPKDRFSAERLKGVDSTLKIQPAELGDSAVYLCASSLHPEGGQETQYFGPGTRLLVL.